This T cell receptor beta chain was sequenced for a study of blood T cell repertoires in COVID-19. At the level of the study: The study drew acute and convalescent COVID-19 samples from the United States, Italy and Spain.

Sequenced by immunoSEQ multiplex PCR; TCRdb stores in-frame clones only, minus some. The sample yields more than 300,000 clones, around 87% seen once. V was pared by 4 bases and J by 5 bases, with 11 bases between. CDR1 is LGHDT, CDR2 YNNKEL, per germline (reference sequence). This CDR3 region has 14 residues. The rearrangement uses TRBV3-1 (or the pseudogene TRBV3-2) and TRBJ1-4; a weak D match, TRBD1 (5 bases). The specimen sequenced was PBMCs or T cells enriched from blood (not recorded which). This TCR derives from a man aged 35 to 55 in a cohort exposed to, infected with or recovered from COVID-19 (not recorded which). CDR3 bases: TGTGCCAGCAGCCCCCAAACAGGCAATGAAAAACTGTTTTTT. Protein: CASSPQTGNEKLFF.